A single sample gave rise to the 5 T cell receptor beta chains below, sequenced in a study of memory CD4+ T cells and cytomegalovirus serostatus. The method was immunoSEQ multiplex PCR; TCRdb's version includes in-frame clones alone and lacks a portion of them. This sample has about 50,000 clones, with more than 70% found just once. The sort gate was single viable CD3+CD4+CD8-CD45RO+ cells for memory CD4+ T cells. What was sequenced was memory CD4+ T cells from blood. The receptor source for this set is an adult in good health and CMV-seronegative.

V gene TRBV7-8 combines with J gene TRBJ2-7; 8 nucleotides line up with TRBD2. The CDR3 loop spans 15 amino acids. Germline lookup yields CDR1 SGHVS and CDR2 FQNEAQ. Trimming removed 4 bases from V and 4 bases from J; junction bases left unmatched: 9. The CDR3 sequence: CASSSVGAGVYEQYF. The CDR3, as DNA: TGTGCCAGCAGCTCGGTCGGAGCGGGGGTGTACGAGCAGTACTTC.

The V call is TRBV28, the J call TRBJ2-3; TRBD2 agrees at 15 bases. V shed 6 bases, J shed 0 bases, and the junction held 4 bases outside the gene matches. Germline V lookup: CDR1 MDHEN, CDR2 SYDVKM. The CDR3 has 17 amino acids. CDR3 in DNA: TGTGCCAGCAGCCCGGGACTAGCGGGGGGAAGCACAGATACGCAGTATTTT. Translating gives CASSPGLAGGSTDTQYF. Supplemented by reference TRBV28 and TRBJ2-3, the full variable domain reads DVKVTQSSRYLVKRTGEKVFLECVQDMDHENMFWYRQDPGLGLRLIYFSYDVKMKEKGDIPEGYSVSREKKERFSLILESASTNQTSMYLCASSPGLAGGSTDTQYFGPGTRLTVL.

The chain joins TRBV19 to TRBJ2-5; 7 bases agree with TRBD2. J was trimmed by 2 bases and V by 6 bases; bases with no gene match: 9. Germline V gives CDR1 LNHDA, CDR2 SQIVND (reference sequence). This CDR3 is built from 15 residues. The CDR3 spells CASSPSGDWQETQYF. CDR3 DNA sequence: TGTGCCAGTAGCCCCAGCGGGGACTGGCAAGAGACCCAGTACTTC.

The rearrangement joins TRBV6-5 to TRBJ1-2; weak D call: TRBD1 (6 bases). The CDR3 totals 15 residues. V lost 5 bases to trimming and J lost 3 bases, with 16 bases between them. Germline V gene sequence: CDR1 MNHEY, CDR2 SVGAGI. The CDR3 is CASSRTGAVDYGYTF. CDR3 in DNA: TGTGCCAGCAGTCGAACGGGGGCCGTTGACTATGGCTACACCTTC.

This clone was seen more than once but under ten times. The gene calls are TRBV2 and TRBJ2-1, with D hard to call. The CDR3 runs to 11 residues. CDR1 and CDR2 from the germline V gene are SNHLY and FYNNEI. V lost 6 bases, J lost 8 bases, and 8 bases lay in between. The CDR3, as DNA: TGTGCCAGCAGCGCCATGTATGAGCAGTTCTTC. Residues: CASSAMYEQFF.